This T cell receptor beta chain originates from a study of T cells after yellow fever vaccination. The germline gives CDR1 LGHNA, CDR2 YSLEER. CDR3 length equals 15 residues. V lost 0 bases to trimming and J lost 6 bases, with 14 bases between them. This clonotype was seen at least ten times. TCRdb reprocessed the 5' RACE reads via MiXCR and lists one record per CDR3 protein. The sample carries around 40,000 distinct CDR3 sequences, roughly 7% recorded once. V gene TRBV4-3 combines with J gene TRBJ1-1; tentatively, D is TRBD1 (5 bases). The receptor comes from a man aged 25 to 45 who received the YFV17D yellow fever vaccine. This sample comprised CD8+ T cells not binding an NS4B(214-222) dextramer, sorted from PBMCs, obtained 45 days after the yellow fever booster vaccination. CDR3 region: CASSQDPGAYAEAFF. The CDR3 DNA follows: TGCGCCAGCAGCCAAGATCCCGGGGCTTACGCTGAAGCTTTCTTT.